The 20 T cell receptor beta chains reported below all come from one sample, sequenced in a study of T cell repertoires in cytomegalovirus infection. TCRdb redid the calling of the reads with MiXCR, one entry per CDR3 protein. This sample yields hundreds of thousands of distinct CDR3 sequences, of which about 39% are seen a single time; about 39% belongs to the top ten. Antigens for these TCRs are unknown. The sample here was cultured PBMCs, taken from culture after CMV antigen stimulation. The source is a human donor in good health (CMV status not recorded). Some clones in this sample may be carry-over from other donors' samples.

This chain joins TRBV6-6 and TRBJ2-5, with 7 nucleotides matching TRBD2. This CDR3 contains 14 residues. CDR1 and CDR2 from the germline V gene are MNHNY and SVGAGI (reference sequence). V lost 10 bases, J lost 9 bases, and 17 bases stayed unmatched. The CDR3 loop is CATKAGLPSGSQYF. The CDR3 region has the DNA TGTGCCACTAAAGCGGGACTGCCTTCGGGGTCCCAGTACTTC.

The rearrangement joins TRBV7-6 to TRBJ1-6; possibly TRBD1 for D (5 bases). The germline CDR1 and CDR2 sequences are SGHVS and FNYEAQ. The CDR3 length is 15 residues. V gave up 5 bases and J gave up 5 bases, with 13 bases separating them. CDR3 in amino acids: CASSAMGRDNSPLHF. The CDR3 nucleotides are TGTGCCAGCAGCGCGATGGGACGGGATAATTCACCCCTCCACTTT. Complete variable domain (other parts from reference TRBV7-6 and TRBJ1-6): GAGVSQSPRYKVTKRGQDVALRCDPISGHVSLYWYRQALGQGPEFLTYFNYEAQQDKSGLPNDRFSAERPEGSISTLTIQRTEQRDSAMYRCASSAMGRDNSPLHFGNGTRLTVT.

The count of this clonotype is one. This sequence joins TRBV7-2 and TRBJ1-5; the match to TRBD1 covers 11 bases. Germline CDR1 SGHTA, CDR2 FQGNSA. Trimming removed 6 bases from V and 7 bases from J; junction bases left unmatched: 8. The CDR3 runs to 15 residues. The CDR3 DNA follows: TGTGCCAGCAGTCAGGACAGGGGGCTGGGACAGCCCCAGCATTTT. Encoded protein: CASSQDRGLGQPQHF.

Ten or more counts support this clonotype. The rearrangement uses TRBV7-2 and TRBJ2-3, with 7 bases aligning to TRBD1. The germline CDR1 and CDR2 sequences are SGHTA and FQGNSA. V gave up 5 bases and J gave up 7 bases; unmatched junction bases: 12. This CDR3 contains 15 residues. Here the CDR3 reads CASSGRDSGTNTQYF. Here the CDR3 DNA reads TGTGCCAGCAGCGGCAGGGACAGCGGTACCAATACGCAGTATTTT.

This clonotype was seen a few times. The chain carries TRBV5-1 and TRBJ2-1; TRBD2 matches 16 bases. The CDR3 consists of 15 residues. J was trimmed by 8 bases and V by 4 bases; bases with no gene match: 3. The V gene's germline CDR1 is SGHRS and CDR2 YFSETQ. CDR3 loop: CASSEGLAGGHEQFF. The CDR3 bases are TGCGCCAGCAGCGAGGGACTAGCGGGAGGGCATGAGCAGTTCTTC. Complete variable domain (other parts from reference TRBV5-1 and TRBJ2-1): KAGVTQTPRYLIKTRGQQVTLSCSPISGHRSVSWYQQTPGQGLQFLFEYFSETQRNKGNFPGRFSGRQFSNSRSEMNVSTLELGDSALYLCASSEGLAGGHEQFFGPGTRLTVL.

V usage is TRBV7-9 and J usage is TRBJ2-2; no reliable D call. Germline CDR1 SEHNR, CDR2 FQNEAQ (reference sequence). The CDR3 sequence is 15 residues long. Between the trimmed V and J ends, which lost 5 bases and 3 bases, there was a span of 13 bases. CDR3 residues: CASSARSVYTGELFF. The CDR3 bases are TGTGCCAGCAGCGCGAGGAGCGTGTACACCGGGGAGCTGTTTTTT. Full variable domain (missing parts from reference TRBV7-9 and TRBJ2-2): DTGVSQNPRHKITKRGQNVTFRCDPISEHNRLYWYRQTLGQGPEFLTYFQNEAQLEKSRLLSDRFSAERPKGSFSTLEIQRTEQGDSAMYLCASSARSVYTGELFFGEGSRLTVL.

CDR3 loop: CASSLATVAAGSGYTGELFF. The CDR3 DNA sequence: TGTGCCAGCAGCTTAGCGACGGTAGCGGCGGGGTCGGGGTACACCGGGGAGCTGTTTTTT. This chain links TRBV7-2 with TRBJ2-2; tentatively, D is TRBD2 (6 bases). The CDR3 loop spans 20 amino acids. V shed 0 bases and J shed 3 bases, with 23 bases lying between them. Per germline, CDR1 SGHTA and CDR2 FQGNSA.

CDR3 loop: CASSQGVGAPYEQYF. The DNA for the CDR3 is TGCGCCAGCAGCCAAGGTGTAGGGGCACCCTACGAGCAGTACTTC. J is TRBJ2-7 and V is TRBV4-3, with D possibly being TRBD1 (5 bases). The V end was cut by 1 base, the J end by 2 bases, with 12 bases between. This CDR3 is built from 15 residues. Germline CDR1 reads LGHNA; CDR2 reads YSLEER.

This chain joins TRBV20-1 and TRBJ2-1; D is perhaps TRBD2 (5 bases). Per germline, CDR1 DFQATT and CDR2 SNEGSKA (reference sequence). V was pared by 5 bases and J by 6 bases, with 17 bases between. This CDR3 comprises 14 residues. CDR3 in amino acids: CSAALREWGNEQFF. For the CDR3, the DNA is TGCAGTGCTGCATTGAGGGAGTGGGGCAATGAGCAGTTCTTC.

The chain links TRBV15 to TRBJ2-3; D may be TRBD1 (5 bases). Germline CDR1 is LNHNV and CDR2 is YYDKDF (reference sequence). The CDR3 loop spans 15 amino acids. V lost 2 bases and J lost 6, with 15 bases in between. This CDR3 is CATSRRTQGMDTQYF. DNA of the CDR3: TGTGCCACCAGCAGAAGAACCCAGGGCATGGATACGCAGTATTTT.

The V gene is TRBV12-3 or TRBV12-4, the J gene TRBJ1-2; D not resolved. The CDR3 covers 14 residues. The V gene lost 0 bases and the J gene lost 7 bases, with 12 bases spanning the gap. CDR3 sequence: CASSLASLVPGYTF. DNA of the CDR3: TGTGCCAGCAGTTTAGCGTCTTTGGTACCTGGCTACACCTTC.

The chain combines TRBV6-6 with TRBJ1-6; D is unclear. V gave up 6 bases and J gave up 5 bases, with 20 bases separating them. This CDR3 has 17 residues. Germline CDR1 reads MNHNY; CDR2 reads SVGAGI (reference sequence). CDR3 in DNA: TGTGCCAGCAGCCCTGGGCTGGGATCTAGCCATAATTCACCCCTCCACTTT. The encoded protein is CASSPGLGSSHNSPLHF.

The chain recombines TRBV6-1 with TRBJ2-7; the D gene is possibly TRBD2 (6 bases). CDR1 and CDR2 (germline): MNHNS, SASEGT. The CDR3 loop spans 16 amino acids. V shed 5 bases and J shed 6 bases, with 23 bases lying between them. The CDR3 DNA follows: TGTGCCAGCAGTCGCGGCCATAGCGGCCTGAAGGGCGAGCAGTACTTC. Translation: CASSRGHSGLKGEQYF.

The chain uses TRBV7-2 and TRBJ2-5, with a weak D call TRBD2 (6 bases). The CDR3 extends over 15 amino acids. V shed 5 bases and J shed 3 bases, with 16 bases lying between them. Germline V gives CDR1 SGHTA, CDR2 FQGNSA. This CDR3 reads CASSQSRASEETQYF. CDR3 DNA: TGTGCCAGCAGCCAATCACGGGCTAGCGAAGAGACCCAGTACTTC.

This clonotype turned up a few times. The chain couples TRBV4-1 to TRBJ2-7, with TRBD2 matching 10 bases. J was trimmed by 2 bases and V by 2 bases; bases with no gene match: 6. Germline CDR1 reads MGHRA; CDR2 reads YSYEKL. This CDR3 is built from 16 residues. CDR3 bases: TGCGCCAGCAGCCAACTTATAGCGGGGGGAGCCTACGAGCAGTACTTC. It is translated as CASSQLIAGGAYEQYF.

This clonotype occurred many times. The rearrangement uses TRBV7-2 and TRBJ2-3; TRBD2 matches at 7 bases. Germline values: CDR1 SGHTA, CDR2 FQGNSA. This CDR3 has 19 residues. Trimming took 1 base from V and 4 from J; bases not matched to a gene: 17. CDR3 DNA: TGTGCCAGCAGCTTAGTGTGGGCGCGCGGGAGTGGGGGGGCAGATACGCAGTATTTT. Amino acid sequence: CASSLVWARGSGGADTQYF.

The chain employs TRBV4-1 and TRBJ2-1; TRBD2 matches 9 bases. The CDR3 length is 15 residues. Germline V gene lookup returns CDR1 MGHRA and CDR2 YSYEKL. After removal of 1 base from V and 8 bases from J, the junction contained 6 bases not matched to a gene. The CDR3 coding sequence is TGCGCCAGCAGCCAAGTCGCGGGGGGGCTTGATGAGCAGTTCTTC. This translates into CASSQVAGGLDEQFF.

Written as DNA, the CDR3 is TGTGCCACCACAGGGGGCATTATCAATGAGCAGTTCTTC. Translated: CATTGGIINEQFF. This chain uses TRBV28 with TRBJ2-1; TRBD1 matches at 9 bases. This CDR3 has 13 residues. Germline values: CDR1 MDHEN, CDR2 SYDVKM. V was clipped by 10 bases and J by 6 bases; unmatched bases: 7.

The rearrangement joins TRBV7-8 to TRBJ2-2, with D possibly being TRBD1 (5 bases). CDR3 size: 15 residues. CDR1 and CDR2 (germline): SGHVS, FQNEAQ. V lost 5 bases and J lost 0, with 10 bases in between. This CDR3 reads CASSPRTTNTGELFF. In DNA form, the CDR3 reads TGTGCCAGCAGCCCTCGGACAACGAACACCGGGGAGCTGTTTTTT.

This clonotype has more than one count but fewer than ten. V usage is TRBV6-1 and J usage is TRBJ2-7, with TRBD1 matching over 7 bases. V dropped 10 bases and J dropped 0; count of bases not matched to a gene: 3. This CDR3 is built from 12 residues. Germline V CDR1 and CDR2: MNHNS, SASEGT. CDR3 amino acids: CATRDSSYEQYF. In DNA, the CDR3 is TGTGCCACCAGGGACAGCTCCTACGAGCAGTACTTC.